This T cell receptor beta chain is from a study of neurological immune-mediated disorders. Time point noted: longitudinal time-point 2. The unsorted libraries had their origin in 2 million PBMCs stored at -80 C. This clonotype was counted ten times or more. Trimming pared 4 bases from V and 0 bases from J, leaving 18 bases between. The CDR3 runs to 17 residues. Looked up from germline, CDR1 is SGHDN and CDR2 is FVKESK. TCRdb re-analysed the 5' RACE reads in MiXCR, keeping a single row per CDR3 protein. The sample lists some 87,000 distinct CDR3 sequences, 13% seen once, with approximately 4.5% in the top ten.

The V gene is TRBV14, the J gene TRBJ1-1, with D perhaps TRBD1 (6 bases). This TCR derives from a female donor with HTLV-1-associated myelopathy (HAM/TSP). Material for sequencing was PBMCs. CDR3 in amino acids: CASSRGGTHGLNTEAFF. In DNA, the CDR3 is TGTGCCAGCAGCCGAGGGGGAACACACGGGTTGAACACTGAAGCTTTCTTT.